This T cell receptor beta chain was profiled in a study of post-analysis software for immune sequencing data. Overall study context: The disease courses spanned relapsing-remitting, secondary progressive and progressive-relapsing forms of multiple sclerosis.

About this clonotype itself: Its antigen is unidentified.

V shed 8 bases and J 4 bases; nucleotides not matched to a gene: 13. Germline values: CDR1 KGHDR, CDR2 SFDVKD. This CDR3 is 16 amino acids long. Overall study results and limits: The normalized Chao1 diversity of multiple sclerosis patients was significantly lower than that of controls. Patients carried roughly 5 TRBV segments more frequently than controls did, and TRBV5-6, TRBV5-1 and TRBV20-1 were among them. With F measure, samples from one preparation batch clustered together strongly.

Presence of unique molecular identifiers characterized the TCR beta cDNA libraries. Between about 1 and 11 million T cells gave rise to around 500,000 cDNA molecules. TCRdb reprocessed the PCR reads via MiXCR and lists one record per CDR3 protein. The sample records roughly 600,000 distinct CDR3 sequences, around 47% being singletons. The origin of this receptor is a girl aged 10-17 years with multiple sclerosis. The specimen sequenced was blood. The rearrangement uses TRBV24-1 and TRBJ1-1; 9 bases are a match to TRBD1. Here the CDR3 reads CATNPSLTGGFTEAFF. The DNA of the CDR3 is TGTGCCACCAATCCCAGCCTAACAGGGGGCTTCACTGAAGCTTTCTTT.